These 15 T cell receptor beta chains originate from one sample sequenced in a study of blood T cell repertoires in COVID-19. Produced via immunoSEQ multiplex PCR; TCRdb's table is partial and in-frame only. The sample records hundreds of thousands of clones, 80% to 90% being singletons. Source material: PBMCs or T cells enriched from blood (not recorded which). Source of these receptors: a man aged 25 to 40 who had recovered from COVID-19.

The genes are TRBV5-4 and TRBJ2-7, with 10 bases matching TRBD2. The CDR3 loop spans 18 amino acids. From germline, CDR1 is SGHNT and CDR2 YYREEE (reference sequence). V was clipped by 4 bases and J by 7 bases; unmatched bases: 20. CDR3 residues: CASSPSMDPSGRAREQYF. The CDR3, as DNA: TGTGCCAGCAGCCCCTCCATGGATCCGAGCGGGAGGGCCCGGGAGCAGTACTTC.

This CDR3 is CASTSGTPVGEQFF. CDR3 nucleotides: TGTGCCAGCACTTCCGGGACACCGGTGGGAGAGCAGTTCTTC. V usage is TRBV28 and J usage is TRBJ2-1; possible D gene TRBD1, 6 bases. V was clipped by 7 bases and J by 10 bases, with 20 bases between them. CDR3 length equals 14 residues. Germline V CDR1 and CDR2: MDHEN, SYDVKM. The full variable domain, with the rest looked up from reference TRBV28 and TRBJ2-1, is DVKVTQSSRYLVKRTGEKVFLECVQDMDHENMFWYRQDPGLGLRLIYFSYDVKMKEKGDIPEGYSVSREKKERFSLILESASTNQTSMYLCASTSGTPVGEQFFGPGTRLTVL.

This chain links TRBV18 with TRBJ1-6; TRBD1 might be the D (6 bases). The CDR3 consists of 16 residues. Looked up from germline, CDR1 is KGHSH and CDR2 is LQKENI. V was cut by 6 bases and J by 7 bases, with 19 bases left in between. The CDR3 loop reads CASSPDRKRANSPLHF. The CDR3 DNA is TGTGCCAGCTCCCCCGACAGGAAAAGGGCAAATTCACCCCTCCACTTT.

This rearrangement joins TRBV15 to TRBJ2-7; 9 bases agree with TRBD2. V was pared by 2 bases and J by 6 bases, with 8 bases of the junction left unmatched. The CDR3 contains 15 residues. Germline V gene sequence: CDR1 LNHNV, CDR2 YYDKDF (reference sequence). CDR3 region: CATSRIAGEGSEQYF. In DNA, the CDR3 is TGTGCCACCAGCAGAATAGCGGGAGAAGGTAGCGAGCAGTACTTC.

The chain joins TRBV12-3 or TRBV12-4 to TRBJ1-2; no firm D call. The CDR3 runs to 13 residues. The V end lost 3 bases, the J end lost 4 bases, and 9 bases lay between the germline ends. CDR3 sequence: CASSLVLRYGYTF. The CDR3 bases are TGTGCCAGCAGTTTGGTACTACGCTATGGCTACACCTTC.

The rearrangement links TRBV7-2 to TRBJ2-5, with 7 bases matching TRBD2. Germline trimming cut 2 bases from V and 3 bases from J; bases unmatched to any gene: 6. Germline CDR1 reads SGHTA; CDR2 reads FQGNSA. The CDR3 loop spans 15 amino acids. CDR3 sequence (DNA): TGTGCCAGCAGCTTATCGGGAGGAGAGGAAGAGACCCAGTACTTC. Translated: CASSLSGGEEETQYF.

Here the CDR3 DNA reads TGTGCCAGCAGTTATCGGGCGGGAAACTACAATGAGCAGTTCTTC. Its translation is CASSYRAGNYNEQFF. This chain connects TRBV6-6 to TRBJ2-1; D perhaps matches TRBD2 (6 bases). Germline lookup yields CDR1 MNHNY and CDR2 SVGAGI (reference sequence). The CDR3 covers 15 residues. V was cut by 3 bases and J by 3 bases, with 12 bases left in between.

V usage is TRBV6-5 and J usage is TRBJ2-7, with 8 positions matching TRBD1. Germline V lookup: CDR1 MNHEY, CDR2 SVGAGI. V lost 3 bases, J lost 5 bases, and 3 bases stayed unmatched. CDR3 length: 13 amino acids. CDR3 residues: CASSYNRGDEQYF. The CDR3 DNA is TGTGCCAGCAGTTATAACAGGGGGGACGAGCAGTACTTC.

CDR3 in DNA: TGTGCCAGCAGCCCGGACAGGGGGTACAATGAGCAGTTCTTC. This sequence encodes CASSPDRGYNEQFF. This chain links TRBV7-9 with TRBJ2-1; TRBD1 matches 10 bases. The V segment lost 5 bases and the J segment 4 bases; nucleotides outside the gene matches: 2. Germline CDR1 is SEHNR and CDR2 is FQNEAQ (reference sequence). The CDR3 runs to 14 residues.

This chain links TRBV7-9 with TRBJ1-1; 9 bases align to TRBD1. Germline V gene data show CDR1 as SEHNR and CDR2 as FQNEAQ (reference sequence). The CDR3 is made up of 16 amino acids. Germline trimming cut 4 bases from V and 5 bases from J; bases unmatched to any gene: 11. CDR3 in DNA: TGTGCCAGCAGCTCGAACGGACAGGGGTTAGGAACTGAAGCTTTCTTT. This codes for CASSSNGQGLGTEAFF.

This chain connects TRBV5-4 to TRBJ1-5, with no clear D. V was shortened by 4 bases and J by 1 base, with 9 bases between the two germline ends. This CDR3 is built from 14 residues. CDR1 is SGHNT, CDR2 YYREEE, per germline (reference sequence). Here the CDR3 reads CASSPLPSNQPQHF. In DNA, the CDR3 is TGTGCCAGCAGCCCCCTCCCCAGCAATCAGCCCCAGCATTTT.

A remark on this clone: The same CDR3 arises from other DNA sequences in this sample as well. V is TRBV12-3 or TRBV12-4 and J is TRBJ1-1; the D gene is possibly TRBD1 (6 bases). This CDR3 contains 13 residues. V was clipped by 4 bases and J by 1 base, with 7 bases between them. The CDR3 sequence is CASSSQGNTEAFF. The CDR3 coding sequence is TGTGCCAGCAGTTCACAGGGGAACACTGAAGCTTTCTTT.

The V gene is TRBV25-1, the J gene TRBJ2-1, with 9 bases that match TRBD2. Looked up from germline, CDR1 is MGHDK and CDR2 is SYGVNS. The V gene end was trimmed by 2 bases and the J gene end by 5 bases; junction bases not matched to a gene: 4. The CDR3 has 15 amino acids. Here the CDR3 DNA reads TGTGCCAGCAGTGAACGGGGCGGGAGGGACAATGAGCAGTTCTTC. This translates into CASSERGGRDNEQFF.

This sequence joins TRBV4-1 and TRBJ2-1; D might be TRBD2 (5 bases). Per the germline V gene, CDR1 is MGHRA and CDR2 is YSYEKL. This CDR3 has 17 amino acids. Trimming removed 1 base from V and 3 bases from J, with 16 bases in between. The DNA of the CDR3 is TGCGCCAGCAGCCAAGTTCTAGTGGGAGCCAACTACAATGAGCAGTTCTTC. The encoded protein is CASSQVLVGANYNEQFF.

The chain joins TRBV15 to TRBJ1-2; perhaps TRBD1 as D (6 bases). Germline V lookup: CDR1 LNHNV, CDR2 YYDKDF (reference sequence). The V and J ends lost 1 base and 3 bases respectively, with 12 bases between them. There are 15 residues in the CDR3. CDR3 sequence reads: CATSRGQTGDYGYTF. The CDR3 bases are TGTGCCACCAGCAGAGGTCAGACAGGCGACTATGGCTACACCTTC.